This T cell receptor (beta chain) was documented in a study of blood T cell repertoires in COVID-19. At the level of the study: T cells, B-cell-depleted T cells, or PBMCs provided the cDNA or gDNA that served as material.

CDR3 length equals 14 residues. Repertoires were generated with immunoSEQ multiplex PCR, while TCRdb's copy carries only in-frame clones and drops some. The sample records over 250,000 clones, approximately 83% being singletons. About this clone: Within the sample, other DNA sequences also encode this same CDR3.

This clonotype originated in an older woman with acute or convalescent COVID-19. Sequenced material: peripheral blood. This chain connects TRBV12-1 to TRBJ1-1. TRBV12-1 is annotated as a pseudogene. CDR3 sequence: CASSFDLEDTEAFF. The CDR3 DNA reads TGTGCCAGCAGCTTTGACTTGGAGGACACTGAAGCTTTCTTT.